This T cell receptor beta chain is from a study of response to subunit inactivated influenza vaccine (dated 2018 in TCRdb). The study in broad terms: To follow how T cells responded to a trivalent subunit inactivated influenza vaccine, the researchers relied on deep quantitative profiling of the T cell receptor repertoire.

This clonotype was counted between two and nine times. No cognate antigen has been identified for it. Base qualities are not provided; no much larger clone lies one nucleotide away. V is shortened by 2 bases, J by 3 bases, and the region joining them spans 13 bases. The CDR3 covers 15 residues, taking in both the cysteine and the phenylalanine. The kept DNA is CDR3 alone, 45 bases in frame from the first base. Looking up the germline V gene yields CDR1 MNHEY and CDR2 SVGEGT. The receptor library was made with RT-PCR. Sequencing instrument: Illumina HiSeq 2500. The public reads were quality trimmed at Q25 with fastp and then assembled into clones with MiXCR by TCRdb, keeping productive beta chains. Rows are combined by CDR3 protein, so each entry shows the most common genes and DNA. Present in this sample are approximately 200,000 distinct CDR3 sequences, approximately 14% of which were seen just once. Jointly, the top ten make up approximately 25% of the sample.

Paper-wide results and their limitations: It was suggested by the authors that each seasonal influenza vaccination may recruit only a limited number of new T cells.

The material sequenced was CD8+ T cells sorted from PBMCs, taken roughly 5 days after vaccination. The rearranged segments are TRBV6-2 or TRBV6-3 and TRBJ1-2; D gene: possibly TRBD1, on 5 matching bases. The receptor was isolated from a man aged 45-65 years who received an inactivated influenza vaccine. Donor details come from another sample of the same person, matched by shared clones. The encoded CDR3 is CASSYHPTADYGYTF. The sequenced DNA: TGTGCCAGCAGTTACCACCCGACAGCTGACTATGGCTACACCTTC.